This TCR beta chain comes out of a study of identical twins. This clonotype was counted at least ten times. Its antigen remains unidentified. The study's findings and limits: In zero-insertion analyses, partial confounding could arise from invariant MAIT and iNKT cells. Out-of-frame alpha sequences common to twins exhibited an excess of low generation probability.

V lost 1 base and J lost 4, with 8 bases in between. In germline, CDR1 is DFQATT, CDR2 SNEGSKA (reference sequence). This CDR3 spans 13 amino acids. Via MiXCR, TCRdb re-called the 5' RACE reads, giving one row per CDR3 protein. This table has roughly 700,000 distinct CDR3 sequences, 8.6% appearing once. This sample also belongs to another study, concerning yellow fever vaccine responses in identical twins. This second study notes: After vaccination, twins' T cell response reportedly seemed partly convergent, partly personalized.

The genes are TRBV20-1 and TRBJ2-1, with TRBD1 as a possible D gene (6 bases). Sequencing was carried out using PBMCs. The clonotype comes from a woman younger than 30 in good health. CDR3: CSARGRGYNEQFF. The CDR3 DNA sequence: TGCAGTGCTAGAGGCAGGGGTTACAATGAGCAGTTCTTC.